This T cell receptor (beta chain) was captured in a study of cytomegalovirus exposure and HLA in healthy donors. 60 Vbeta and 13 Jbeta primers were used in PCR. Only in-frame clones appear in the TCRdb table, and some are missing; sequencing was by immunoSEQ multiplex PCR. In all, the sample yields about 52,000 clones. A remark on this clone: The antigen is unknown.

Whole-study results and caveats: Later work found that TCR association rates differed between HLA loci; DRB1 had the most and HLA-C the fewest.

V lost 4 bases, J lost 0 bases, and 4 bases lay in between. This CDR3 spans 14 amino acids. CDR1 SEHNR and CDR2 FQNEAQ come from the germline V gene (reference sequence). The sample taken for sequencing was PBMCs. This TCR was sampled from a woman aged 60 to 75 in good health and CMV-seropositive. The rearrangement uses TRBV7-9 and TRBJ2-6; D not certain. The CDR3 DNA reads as TGTGCCAGCAGCTACAACTCTGGGGCCAACGTCCTGACTTTC. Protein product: CASSYNSGANVLTF.